Each of the 2 T cell receptor beta chains below was sequenced from the same sample in a study of T cells in Graves' hyperthyroidism and ophthalmopathy. TCR beta CDR3 regions were amplified from RNA transcripts. First-round RT-PCR with HTBI primers amplified the TCR CDR3 region. TCRdb re-called the multiplex PCR reads through MiXCR, storing one row per CDR3 protein. In the table there are some 600,000 distinct CDR3 sequences, 46% of which are singletons. Material: peripheral blood or thyroid tissue (not recorded which). Receptor source: a woman aged 18-30 years with Graves' hyperthyroidism.

The rearrangement links TRBV10-3 to TRBJ1-3; no reliable D call. V shed 3 bases and J shed 4 bases, with 13 bases lying between them. This CDR3 is 15 amino acids long. In germline, CDR1 is ENHRY, CDR2 SYGVKD. In DNA form, the CDR3 reads TGTGCCATCAGTGAATTGGGTTCGGGAGGAAACACCATATATTTT. As protein: CAISELGSGGNTIYF.

The V call is TRBV20-1, the J call TRBJ1-5; 7 positions match TRBD1. Germline CDR1 is DFQATT and CDR2 is SNEGSKA (reference sequence). This CDR3 has 15 residues. V trimming: 4 bases; J trimming: 7 bases; junction bases outside the gene matches: 13. The CDR3 is CSAKGGQDVGQPQHF. The CDR3 bases are TGCAGTGCTAAAGGCGGACAGGACGTAGGGCAGCCCCAGCATTTT.